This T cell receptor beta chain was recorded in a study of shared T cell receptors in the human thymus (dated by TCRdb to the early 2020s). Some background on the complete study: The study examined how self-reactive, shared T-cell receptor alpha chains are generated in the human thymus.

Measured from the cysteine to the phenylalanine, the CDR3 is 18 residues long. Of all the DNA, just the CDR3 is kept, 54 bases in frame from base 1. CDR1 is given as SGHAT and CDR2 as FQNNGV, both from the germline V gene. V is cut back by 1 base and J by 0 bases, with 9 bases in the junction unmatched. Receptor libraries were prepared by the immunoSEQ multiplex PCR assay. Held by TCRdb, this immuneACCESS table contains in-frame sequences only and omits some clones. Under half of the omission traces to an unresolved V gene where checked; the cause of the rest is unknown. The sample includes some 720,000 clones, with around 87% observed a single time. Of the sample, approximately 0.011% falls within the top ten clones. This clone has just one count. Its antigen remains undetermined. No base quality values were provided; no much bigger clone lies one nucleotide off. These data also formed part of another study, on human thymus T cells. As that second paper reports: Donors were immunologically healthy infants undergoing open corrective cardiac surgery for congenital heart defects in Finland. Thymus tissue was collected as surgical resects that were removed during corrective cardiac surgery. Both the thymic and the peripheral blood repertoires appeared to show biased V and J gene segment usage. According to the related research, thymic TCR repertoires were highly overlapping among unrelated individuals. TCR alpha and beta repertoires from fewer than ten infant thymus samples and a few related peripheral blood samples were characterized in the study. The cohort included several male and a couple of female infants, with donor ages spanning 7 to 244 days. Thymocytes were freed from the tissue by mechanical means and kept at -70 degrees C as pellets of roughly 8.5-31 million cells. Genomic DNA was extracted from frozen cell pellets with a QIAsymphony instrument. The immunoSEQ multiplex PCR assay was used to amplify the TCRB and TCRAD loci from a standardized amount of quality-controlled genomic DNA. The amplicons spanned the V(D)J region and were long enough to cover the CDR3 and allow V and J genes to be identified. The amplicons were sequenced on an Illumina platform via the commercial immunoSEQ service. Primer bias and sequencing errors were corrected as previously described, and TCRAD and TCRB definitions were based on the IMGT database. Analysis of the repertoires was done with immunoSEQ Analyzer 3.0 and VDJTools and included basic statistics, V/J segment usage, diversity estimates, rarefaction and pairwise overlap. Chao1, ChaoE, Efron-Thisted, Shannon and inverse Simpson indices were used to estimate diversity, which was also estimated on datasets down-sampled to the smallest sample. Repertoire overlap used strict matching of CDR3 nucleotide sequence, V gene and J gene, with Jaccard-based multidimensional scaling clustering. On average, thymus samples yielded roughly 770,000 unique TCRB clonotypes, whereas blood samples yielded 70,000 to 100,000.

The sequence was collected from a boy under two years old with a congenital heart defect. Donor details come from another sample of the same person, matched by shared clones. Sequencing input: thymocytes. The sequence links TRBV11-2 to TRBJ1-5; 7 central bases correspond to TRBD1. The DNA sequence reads TGTGCCAGCAGCTTAGGTTTAGGGACAGATATTAGCAATCAGCCCCAGCATTTT. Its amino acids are CASSLGLGTDISNQPQHF.